This entry concerns a single TCR beta chain. Only in-frame clones appear in the TCRdb table, and some are missing; sequencing was by immunoSEQ multiplex PCR. Counted here are about 33,000 clones, around 94% occurring once; the ten biggest clones make up more than 25%. The sample is drawn from a study of T cell clones after liver transplantation. Thawed unstimulated PBMCs were FACS-sorted by CD3, CD4 and CD8 into two populations. The source was CD8+ T cells from blood, collected 12 months after liver transplant. This TCR was recovered from a human patient who received a liver transplant. Some T cells may arise from the graft donor.

The CDR3 DNA is TGTGCCAGCAGCTCGGGACAGGGGTCTTCGGAAAAACTGTTTTTT. Its protein is CASSSGQGSSEKLFF. The rearrangement links TRBV11-3 to TRBJ1-4, with 10 bases identical to TRBD1. CDR3 length equals 15 residues. The V segment lost 4 bases and the J segment 8 bases; nucleotides outside the gene matches: 7. Germline lookup yields CDR1 SGHNT and CDR2 YENEEA.